Listed here is a single T cell receptor beta chain. What it binds is unknown. The record originates from a study of graft-versus-host responses after intestinal transplantation. Study context: Recipients obtained multivisceral, liver-intestinal, or isolated intestinal transplants.

The germline V gene has CDR1 SEHNR and CDR2 FQNEAQ (reference sequence). Trimming at V came to 5 bases and at J to 3 bases, leaving 0 bases not matched to a gene. This CDR3 has 12 residues. Here immunoSEQ multiplex PCR was the method, and the copy in TCRdb shows in-frame clones only, minus some. Of roughly 100,000 clones in the sample, roughly 93% are singletons; the top ten hold around 1.2%. Overall study findings and caveats: Patients who carried graft-donor T cell macrochimerism also had high graft-versus-host to host-versus-graft clonal ratios in their allografts.

The sample consisted of unstimulated CD8+ T cells sorted from spleen or lymph node cells, taken before intestinal transplant. The clonotype comes from a human donor who received an intestinal transplant. V is TRBV7-9 and J is TRBJ2-5; 7 bases fit TRBD2. DNA of the CDR3: TGTGCCAGCAGCGGGGGGGAAGAGACCCAGTACTTC. It yields the protein CASSGGEETQYF. Filled out from reference TRBV7-9 and TRBJ2-5, the complete variable domain reads DTGVSQNPRHKITKRGQNVTFRCDPISEHNRLYWYRQTLGQGPEFLTYFQNEAQLEKSRLLSDRFSAERPKGSFSTLEIQRTEQGDSAMYLCASSGGEETQYFGPGTRLLVL.